Detailed here is one TCR beta chain. Its antigen is undetermined. Germline loops: CDR1 WNHNN, CDR2 SYGVQD (reference sequence). The CDR3 loop spans 17 amino acids. Between the trimmed V and J ends, which lost 6 bases and 2 bases, there was a span of 22 bases. Caucasian adults residing in Nashville, Tennessee made up all the donors. The data stem from a study of shared clonotypes between healthy human individuals. Study information: Each donor contributed plates that comprised three CD4 naive, three CD4 memory, two CD8 naive and one CD8 memory.

Study-level findings and limits: Sampling involved blood alone; tissue repertoires likely differ.

The assay was immunoSEQ multiplex PCR, and TCRdb's table has in-frame clones only and misses some. The sample lists about 380,000 clones, roughly 96% occurring once. The chain couples TRBV10-1 to TRBJ2-5, with D possibly TRBD1 on 6 matching bases. Sequencing was done on a sample of memory CD8+ T cells sorted from blood. Stated subset: CD45RO+ cells pooled with CCR7-negative TemRA cells. This receptor was taken from a man aged 30-40 years in good health. The CDR3: CASSFQVGQSGQETQYF. For the CDR3, the DNA is TGCGCCAGCAGCTTCCAGGTCGGACAGTCAGGGCAAGAGACCCAGTACTTC.